The entry that follows covers one T cell receptor beta chain sequence. Its antigen is still unknown. Trimming left V 6 bases short and J 0 bases short, with 12 bases between. CDR1 and CDR2 (germline): MNHNS, SASEGT. There are 15 residues in the CDR3. A multiplex PCR was run with 60 Vbeta primers and 13 Jbeta primers. Some clones are missing from TCRdb's copy, which holds only in-frame ones; the method was immunoSEQ multiplex PCR. The sample has a few hundred thousand clones, 72% seen once. The sample originates from a study of cytomegalovirus exposure and HLA in healthy donors. Study conclusions and caveats: Most of the TCR beta V segments (in an earlier analysis) were productive either about 87% or about 30% of the time. The authors confirmed in vitro that a few CMV-associated chains were specific for CMV antigens.

The chain recombines TRBV6-1 with TRBJ1-3; D is uncertain. Sequencing was carried out using PBMCs. This receptor was obtained from a female donor in good health and CMV-seronegative. Written as DNA, the CDR3 is TGTGCCAGCAGGCGGGCGGAATACTCTGGAAACACCATATATTTT. Its translation is CASRRAEYSGNTIYF.